This T cell receptor beta chain came from a study of blood T cell repertoires in COVID-19. About the research overall: The United States, Italy and Spain provided the acute and convalescent COVID-19 samples. PBMCs, B-cell-depleted T cells, or T cells provided the cDNA or gDNA that made up the material.

In the authors' methods: For nucleated cells, counts were estimated from reference gene primer amplification. The table came from immunoSEQ multiplex PCR; TCRdb's copy has only in-frame clones and leaves some out. The V and J calls and clone size come from that table; D and trimming were worked out from the DNA. The repertoire consists of some 140,000 clones, with around 87% occurring once and the leading ten covering roughly 18%. J was trimmed by 4 bases and V by 3 bases; bases with no gene match: 6. The CDR3 is 16 amino acids. Germline CDR1 KGHDR, CDR2 SFDVKD. The chain has TRBV24-1 and TRBJ2-3, with TRBD1 matching 10 bases. Sequencing input: peripheral blood. This sequence originates from a woman aged 50 to 65 who had recovered from COVID-19. DNA of the CDR3: TGTGCCACCAGTGATGCCTCCGGGACAGGGGCAGATACGCAGTATTTT. Protein product: CATSDASGTGADTQYF.